This TCR beta chain was obtained from a study of neoadjuvant anti-PD-1 for oral cavity cancer. Notes on the study in general: Higher pretreatment Treg/Th17 ratios tracked higher pretreatment blood clonality. With three patients per group, TCR findings need larger cohorts.

Profiling relied on immunoSEQ multiplex PCR, and the TCRdb table lists in-frame clones only, not all of them. The sample lists 15,000 to 20,000 clones, 65% to 85% occurring once. A remark on this clone: The antigen remains unidentified.

Stage II-IVA oral cavity squamous cell carcinoma was new and untreated by systemic or radiation therapy. No culture or expansion preceded analysis of these blood cells. The sequencing here drew on PBMCs, taken before nivolumab (anti-PD-1) treatment. The clonotype was recovered from a person between 35 and 79 years old with oral cavity squamous cell carcinoma.

CDR3 nucleotide sequence: TGTGCCAGCAGTGAATTGGGAGAGCGGTACGAGCAGTACTTC. Translating it yields CASSELGERYEQYF. V usage is TRBV25-1 and J usage is TRBJ2-7; possible D gene TRBD2, 5 bases. CDR1 is MGHDK and CDR2 is SYGVNS in the germline V gene. V was shortened by 1 base and J by 4 bases, with 11 bases between the two germline ends. The CDR3 consists of 14 residues.